A selection of T cell receptor beta chains follows, all from one sample in a study of T cells in Graves' hyperthyroidism and ophthalmopathy. TCRdb recomputed calls from the multiplex PCR reads with MiXCR, one row per CDR3 protein. The sample carries roughly 350,000 distinct CDR3 sequences, about an eighth recorded once. The sequencing sample was made of blood. Source of these receptors: a woman aged 40 to 55 with Graves' ophthalmopathy. The CDR3 runs from the conserved cysteine through the conserved F or W. D genes are given only for firm matches. Only part of the rows carry a size: once, few, many, or a class if the clone is expanded.

clone_size	d_call	v_call	j_call	cdr3_aa	cdr3_nt
many	NA	TRBV6-1	TRBJ1-2	CASRPNTLNYGYTF	TGTGCCAGCAGGCCAAACACGCTTAACTATGGCTACACCTTC
many	TRBD2	TRBV5-1	TRBJ2-1	CASSYAGTTYNEQFF	TGCGCCAGCAGCTACGCCGGGACTACCTACAATGAGCAGTTCTTC
NA	TRBD2	TRBV20-1	TRBJ2-3	CSAWTSGKADTQYF	TGCAGTGCTTGGACTAGCGGGAAGGCAGATACGCAGTATTTT
many	NA	TRBV2	TRBJ2-1	CASSDQGSGKVPYNEQFF	TGTGCCAGCAGTGACCAGGGGTCGGGAAAAGTTCCTTACAATGAGCAGTTCTTC
few	TRBD2	TRBV20-1	TRBJ2-7	CSAKLTSGRLEQYF	TGCAGTGCTAAGCTGACTAGCGGGAGGCTCGAGCAGTACTTC
NA	NA	TRBV14	TRBJ2-5	CASSQDWGFGETQYF	TGTGCCAGCAGCCAAGATTGGGGCTTTGGAGAGACCCAGTACTTC
many	TRBD1	TRBV12-3/TRBV12-4	TRBJ1-5	CASSKDLGTGGGQPQHF	TGTGCCAGCAGCAAGGACCTCGGGACAGGGGGCGGGCAGCCCCAGCATTTT
NA	NA	TRBV5-1	TRBJ1-4	CASSLETTNEKLFF	TGCGCCAGCAGCTTAGAAACAACTAATGAAAAACTGTTTTTT
many	NA	TRBV29-1	TRBJ1-1	CSVPSAQNTEAFF	TGCAGCGTTCCTTCTGCACAGAACACTGAAGCTTTCTTT
many	NA	TRBV6-1	TRBJ1-1	CASARVTGTEAFF	TGTGCCAGCGCACGAGTGACCGGGACAGAAGCTTTCTTT
few	NA	TRBV12-3/TRBV12-4	TRBJ2-1	CASSLTAGARTEQFF	TGTGCCAGCAGTTTAACTGCGGGGGCCCGGACTGAGCAGTTCTTC
many	NA	TRBV2	TRBJ2-5	CASTLEQETQYF	TGTGCCAGCACTTTGGAACAAGAGACCCAGTACTTC
many	NA	TRBV28	TRBJ2-5	CASSLVGKETQYF	TGTGCCAGCAGTTTAGTGGGGAAAGAGACCCAGTACTTC
many	TRBD1	TRBV28	TRBJ1-5	CASSSPSGQVHQPQHF	TGTGCCAGCAGTTCCCCCTCAGGACAGGTGCATCAGCCCCAGCATTTT
many	NA	TRBV10-3	TRBJ1-2	CAISRDGDYGYTF	TGTGCCATCAGTCGCGACGGAGACTATGGCTACACCTTC
many	NA	TRBV25-1	TRBJ1-1	CASSAGWATEAFF	TGTGCCAGCAGTGCTGGGTGGGCCACTGAAGCTTTCTTT
NA	NA	TRBV19	TRBJ2-5	CASRRFGTEETQYF	TGTGCCAGTAGGAGATTTGGGACGGAAGAGACCCAGTACTTC
few	TRBD2	TRBV7-9	TRBJ2-7	CASSLSAGVGDEQYF	TGTGCCAGCAGCTTATCCGCGGGAGTGGGGGACGAGCAGTACTTC
NA	NA	TRBV20-1	TRBJ2-7	CSAGPVAAVLHEQYF	TGCAGTGCAGGCCCCGTAGCGGCCGTCCTCCACGAGCAGTACTTC
NA	NA	TRBV19	TRBJ2-1	CASSISGQPPFYNEQFF	TGTGCCAGTAGTATAAGTGGCCAGCCACCTTTCTACAATGAGCAGTTCTTC
once	NA	TRBV11-3	TRBJ1-4	CVSSHFSATNEKLFF	TGTGTCAGCAGCCACTTCTCTGCAACTAATGAAAAACTGTTTTTT
many	TRBD2	TRBV7-8	TRBJ2-1	CASSLGTSGREQFF	TGTGCCAGCAGCCTTGGGACTAGCGGGAGGGAGCAGTTCTTC
many	NA	TRBV2	TRBJ1-3	CASREEGLPGNTIYF	TGTGCCAGCAGGGAGGAAGGGTTGCCTGGAAACACCATATATTTT
few	NA	TRBV19	TRBJ2-1	CASSIAGRNEQFF	TGTGCCAGTAGTATAGCGGGACGTAATGAGCAGTTCTTC
many	NA	TRBV13	TRBJ1-2	CASSLYDGAYGYTF	TGTGCCAGCAGCTTATATGACGGGGCTTATGGCTACACCTTC
many	TRBD1	TRBV20-1	TRBJ1-6	CSARDGGTQGAVNSPLHF	TGCAGTGCTAGAGATGGCGGGACACAGGGGGCAGTTAATTCACCCCTCCACTTT
NA	TRBD1	TRBV2	TRBJ2-3	CASRQIGTESTDTQYF	TGTGCCAGCAGACAGATTGGGACAGAAAGCACAGATACGCAGTATTTT
few	NA	TRBV6-1	TRBJ2-5	CASSDYKTQYF	TGTGCCAGCAGTGATTATAAGACCCAGTACTTC
many	TRBD2	TRBV28	TRBJ2-7	CASSFKVPSGKVYEQYF	TGTGCCAGCAGTTTTAAAGTTCCTAGCGGGAAGGTCTACGAGCAGTACTTC
many	NA	TRBV24-1	TRBJ2-2	CATSDPGRTGELFF	TGTGCCACCAGTGATCCTGGGAGAACCGGGGAGCTGTTTTTT
many	TRBD2	TRBV20-1	TRBJ2-1	CSARSSGRVTEQFF	TGCAGTGCTAGATCTAGCGGGAGGGTGACTGAGCAGTTCTTC
many	TRBD1	TRBV10-3	TRBJ1-6	CATRGMDRGNSPLHF	TGTGCCACCAGGGGGATGGACAGGGGTAATTCACCCCTCCACTTT
many	NA	TRBV7-9	TRBJ2-7	CASSLGGAIYEQYF	TGTGCCAGCAGCTTGGGGGGCGCCATCTACGAGCAGTACTTC
few	TRBD1	TRBV4-1	TRBJ1-5	CASSRRTGRWQPQHF	TGCGCCAGCAGCCGTAGGACAGGGAGATGGCAGCCCCAGCATTTT
many	NA	TRBV5-1	TRBJ1-1	CASSFGGRKNTEAFF	TGCGCCAGCAGCTTTGGTGGACGGAAGAACACTGAAGCTTTCTTT
NA	NA	TRBV7-2	TRBJ1-2	CASSATGGGIRGYTF	TGTGCCAGCAGCGCAACAGGCGGGGGAATCCGTGGCTACACCTTC
many	TRBD1	TRBV27	TRBJ1-2	CASSSRTGYGYTF	TGTGCCAGCAGTTCACGGACAGGGTATGGCTACACCTTC
few	TRBD1	TRBV28	TRBJ2-6	CASSVGGQGAGGANVLTF	TGTGCCAGCAGTGTTGGGGGACAGGGGGCGGGTGGGGCCAACGTCCTGACTTTC
many	NA	TRBV20-1	TRBJ1-1	CSARESGSDTEAFF	TGCAGTGCTAGAGAGAGTGGCAGTGACACTGAAGCTTTCTTT
many	NA	TRBV7-2	TRBJ1-1	CASRQDRNTEAFF	TGTGCCAGCAGACAGGACAGGAACACTGAAGCTTTCTTT
many	NA	TRBV5-1	TRBJ2-3	CARITDTQYF	TGCGCCAGGATAACAGATACGCAGTATTTT
NA	TRBD1	TRBV7-9	TRBJ1-6	CASSLQGQNSPLHF	TGTGCCAGCAGCCTACAGGGACAGAATTCACCCCTCCACTTT
many	NA	TRBV10-3	TRBJ2-7	CAISAFGGGPSSYEQYF	TGTGCCATCAGTGCCTTCGGCGGGGGCCCTAGCTCCTACGAGCAGTACTTC